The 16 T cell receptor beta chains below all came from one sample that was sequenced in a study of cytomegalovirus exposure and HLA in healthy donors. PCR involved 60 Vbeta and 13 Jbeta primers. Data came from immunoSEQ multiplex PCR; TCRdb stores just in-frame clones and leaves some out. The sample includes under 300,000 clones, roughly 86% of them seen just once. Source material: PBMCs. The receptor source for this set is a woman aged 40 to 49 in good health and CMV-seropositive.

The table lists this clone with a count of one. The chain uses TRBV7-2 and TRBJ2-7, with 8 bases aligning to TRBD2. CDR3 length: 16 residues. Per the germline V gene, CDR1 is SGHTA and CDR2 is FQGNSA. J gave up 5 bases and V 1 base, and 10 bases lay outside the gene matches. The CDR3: CASSLVGSGMRNEQYF. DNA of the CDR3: TGTGCCAGCAGCTTAGTAGGTAGCGGGATGAGGAACGAGCAGTACTTC.

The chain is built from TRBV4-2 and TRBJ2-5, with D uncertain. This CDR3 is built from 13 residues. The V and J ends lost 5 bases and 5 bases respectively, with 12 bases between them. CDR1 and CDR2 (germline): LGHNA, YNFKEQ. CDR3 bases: TGTGCCAGCAGCTTGGATGTGCGGGAGACCCAGTACTTC. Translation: CASSLDVRETQYF.

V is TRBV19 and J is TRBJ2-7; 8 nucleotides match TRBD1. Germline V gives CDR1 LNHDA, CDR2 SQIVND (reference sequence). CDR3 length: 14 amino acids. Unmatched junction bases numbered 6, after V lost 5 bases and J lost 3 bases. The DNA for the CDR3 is TGTGCCAGTAGTCCTGGGGACAGGCTCTACGAGCAGTACTTC. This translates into CASSPGDRLYEQYF.

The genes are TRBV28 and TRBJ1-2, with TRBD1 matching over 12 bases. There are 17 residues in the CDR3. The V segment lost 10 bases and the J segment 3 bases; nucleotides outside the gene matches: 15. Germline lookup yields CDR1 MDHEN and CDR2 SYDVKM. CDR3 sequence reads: CATQQGQGANLYYGYTF. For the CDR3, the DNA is TGTGCCACACAGCAGGGACAGGGGGCGAATCTCTACTATGGCTACACCTTC.

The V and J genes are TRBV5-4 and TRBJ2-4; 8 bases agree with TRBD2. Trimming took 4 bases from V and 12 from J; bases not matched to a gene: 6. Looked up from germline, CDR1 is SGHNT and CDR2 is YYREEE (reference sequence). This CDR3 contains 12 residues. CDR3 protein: CASSPGGVSQYF. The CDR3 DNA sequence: TGTGCCAGCAGCCCCGGGGGGGTTAGTCAGTACTTC.

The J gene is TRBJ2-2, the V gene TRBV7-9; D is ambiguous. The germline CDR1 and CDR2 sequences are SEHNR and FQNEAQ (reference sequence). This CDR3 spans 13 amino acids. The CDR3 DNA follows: TGTTGCCTGGGCCCTTTGCGACCCGGGGAGCTGTTTTTT. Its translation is CCLGPLRPGELFF.

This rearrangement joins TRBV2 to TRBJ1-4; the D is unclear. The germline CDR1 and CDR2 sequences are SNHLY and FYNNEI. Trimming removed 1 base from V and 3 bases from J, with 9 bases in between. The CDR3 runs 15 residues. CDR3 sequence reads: CASSEESVPNEKLFF. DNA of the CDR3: TGTGCCAGCAGTGAAGAGTCAGTACCTAATGAAAAACTGTTTTTT.

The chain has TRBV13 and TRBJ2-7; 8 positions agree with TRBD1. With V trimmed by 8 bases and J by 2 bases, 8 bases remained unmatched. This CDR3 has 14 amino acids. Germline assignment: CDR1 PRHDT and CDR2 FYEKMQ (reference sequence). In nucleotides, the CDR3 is TGTGCCAGCCACCCGAGGGGACAGGCCTACGAGCAGTACTTC. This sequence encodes CASHPRGQAYEQYF.

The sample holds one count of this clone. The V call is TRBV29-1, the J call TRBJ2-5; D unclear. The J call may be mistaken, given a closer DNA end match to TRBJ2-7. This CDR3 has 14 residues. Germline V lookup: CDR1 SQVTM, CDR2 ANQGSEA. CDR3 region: CSVEDGGGHYEQYF. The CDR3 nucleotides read TGCAGCGTTGAAGATGGCGGCGGTCACTACGAGCAGTACTTC.

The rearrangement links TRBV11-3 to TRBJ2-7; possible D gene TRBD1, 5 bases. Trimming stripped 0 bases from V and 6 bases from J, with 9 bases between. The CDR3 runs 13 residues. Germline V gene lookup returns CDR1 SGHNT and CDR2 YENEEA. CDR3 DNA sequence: TGTGCCAGCAGCTTAGAAGGGGCGGCCGAGCAGTACTTC. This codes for CASSLEGAAEQYF.

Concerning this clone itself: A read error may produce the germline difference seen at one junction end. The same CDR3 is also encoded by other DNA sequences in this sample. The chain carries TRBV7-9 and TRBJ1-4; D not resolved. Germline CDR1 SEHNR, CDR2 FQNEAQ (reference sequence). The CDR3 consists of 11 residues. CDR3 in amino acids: CSSSFGEKLFF. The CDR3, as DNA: TGTTCCAGCAGCTTCGGTGAAAAACTGTTTTTT.

For the CDR3, the DNA is TGTGCCAGCTCACCAAGAGTGGGCGAAGAGACCCAGTACTTC. Its translation: CASSPRVGEETQYF. The chain recombines TRBV18 with TRBJ2-5; D not certain. The CDR3 consists of 14 residues. V was cut by 2 bases and J by 3 bases, with 10 bases left in between. CDR1 KGHSH and CDR2 LQKENI come from the germline V gene. Full variable domain (missing parts from reference TRBV18 and TRBJ2-5): NAGVMQNPRHLVRRRGQEARLRCSPMKGHSHVYWYRQLPEEGLKFMVYLQKENIIDESGMPKERFSAEFPKEGPSILRIQQVVRGDSAAYFCASSPRVGEETQYFGPGTRLLVL.

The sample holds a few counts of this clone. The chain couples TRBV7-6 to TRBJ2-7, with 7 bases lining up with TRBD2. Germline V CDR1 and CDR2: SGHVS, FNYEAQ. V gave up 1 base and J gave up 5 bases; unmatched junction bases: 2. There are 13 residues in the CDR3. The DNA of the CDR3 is TGTGCCAGCAGCTTAGGACTAGCCAACGAGCAGTACTTC. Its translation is CASSLGLANEQYF.

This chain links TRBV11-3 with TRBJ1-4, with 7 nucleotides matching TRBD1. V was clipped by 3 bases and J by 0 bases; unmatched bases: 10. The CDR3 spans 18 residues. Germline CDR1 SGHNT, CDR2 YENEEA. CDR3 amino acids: CASSFEPGTDATNEKLFF. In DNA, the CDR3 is TGTGCCAGCAGCTTCGAACCCGGGACAGATGCAACTAATGAAAAACTGTTTTTT.

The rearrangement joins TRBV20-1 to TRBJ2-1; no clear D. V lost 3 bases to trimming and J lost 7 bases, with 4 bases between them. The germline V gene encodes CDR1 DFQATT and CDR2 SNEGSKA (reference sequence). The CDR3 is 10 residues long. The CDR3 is CSASSNEQFF. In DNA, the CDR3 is TGCAGTGCTAGCTCGAATGAGCAGTTCTTC.

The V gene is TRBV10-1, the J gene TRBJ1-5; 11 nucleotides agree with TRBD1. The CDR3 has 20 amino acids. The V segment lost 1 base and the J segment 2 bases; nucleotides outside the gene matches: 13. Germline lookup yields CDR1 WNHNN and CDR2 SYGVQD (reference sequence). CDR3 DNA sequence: TGCGCCAGCAGTGAGTTGCCGCTACCCCCGGGACAGGGGGGCAATCAGCCCCAGCATTTT. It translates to CASSELPLPPGQGGNQPQHF.